This is a list of T cell receptor beta chains from one sample in a study of cytomegalovirus exposure and HLA in healthy donors. Measured with immunoSEQ multiplex PCR; TCRdb has only the in-frame clones, and not every one. The data hold around 130,000 clones, with roughly 80% observed a single time. Sequencing was carried out using PBMCs. The source of these receptors is a man aged 50 to 60 in good health and CMV-seronegative. CDR3s include the opening cysteine and the closing phenylalanine or tryptophan. A D gene is named only where the DNA matches it firmly. Expanded clones are given a class, and other clones once, few, many or no size at all.

clone_size: NA
cdr3_length: 13
d_call: NA
j_call: TRBJ1-2
v_call: TRBV7-2
cdr3_nt: TGTGCCAGCAGCTTAGCCGCGCATGATGGCTACACCTTC
cdr3_aa: CASSLAAHDGYTF

clone_size: NA
cdr3_length: 17
d_call: TRBD1
j_call: TRBJ1-3
v_call: TRBV5-1
cdr3_nt: TGCGCCAGCAGCTTAACTGGGACAGGGAGCTCTGGAAACACCATATATTTT
cdr3_aa: CASSLTGTGSSGNTIYF

clone_size: NA
cdr3_length: 15
d_call: NA
j_call: TRBJ1-3
v_call: TRBV6-1
cdr3_nt: TGTGCCAGCAGTGGCCGACAGAGTGGTGGAAACACCATATATTTT
cdr3_aa: CASSGRQSGGNTIYF

clone_size: NA
cdr3_length: 15
d_call: NA
j_call: TRBJ2-4
v_call: TRBV10-3
cdr3_nt: TGTGCCATCAGTGACCCAAGCAGCGTCGAAAACATTCAGTACTTC
cdr3_aa: CAISDPSSVENIQYF

clone_size: NA
cdr3_length: 15
d_call: NA
j_call: TRBJ2-5
v_call: TRBV27
cdr3_nt: TGTGCCAGCAGGGGTTTTGAAACAGGCTCCGAGACCCAGTACTTC
cdr3_aa: CASRGFETGSETQYF

clone_size: NA
cdr3_length: 13
d_call: TRBD1
j_call: TRBJ1-2
v_call: TRBV5-4
cdr3_nt: TGTGCCGCTTCGCTGACAGGGGACTATGGCTACACCTTC
cdr3_aa: CAASLTGDYGYTF

clone_size: NA
cdr3_length: 17
d_call: NA
j_call: TRBJ2-3
v_call: TRBV7-8
cdr3_nt: TGTGCCAGCAGCTTAGGAGTTCGGACGGGAGAAGCAGATACGCAGTATTTT
cdr3_aa: CASSLGVRTGEADTQYF

clone_size: NA
cdr3_length: 13
d_call: NA
j_call: TRBJ1-4
v_call: TRBV29-1
cdr3_nt: TGCAGCGTCAGACAGGCAGCTAATGAAAAACTGTTTTTT
cdr3_aa: CSVRQAANEKLFF

clone_size: NA
cdr3_length: 12
d_call: NA
j_call: TRBJ2-7
v_call: TRBV6-1
cdr3_nt: TGTGCCAGCAGTGAAAATAATTACGAGCAGTACTTC
cdr3_aa: CASSENNYEQYF

clone_size: NA
cdr3_length: 14
d_call: TRBD1
j_call: TRBJ2-3
v_call: TRBV19
cdr3_nt: TGTGCCAGCCGGGACAGGGGGGACACAGATACGCAGTATTTT
cdr3_aa: CASRDRGDTDTQYF

clone_size: many
cdr3_length: 17
d_call: TRBD1
j_call: TRBJ1-2
v_call: TRBV4-3
cdr3_nt: TGCGCCAGCAGCCAAGATAGCCGTTTGGGGACAGGCTATGGCTACACCTTC
cdr3_aa: CASSQDSRLGTGYGYTF

clone_size: NA
cdr3_length: 14
d_call: TRBD1
j_call: TRBJ1-4
v_call: TRBV2
cdr3_nt: TGTGCCAGCAGTCCGGGACAGGGGAATGAAAAACTGTTTTTT
cdr3_aa: CASSPGQGNEKLFF

clone_size: few
cdr3_length: 15
d_call: NA
j_call: TRBJ2-1
v_call: TRBV6-5
cdr3_nt: TGTGCCAGCAGTTACTCGACCGGGAATTACAATGAGCAGTTCTTC
cdr3_aa: CASSYSTGNYNEQFF

clone_size: NA
cdr3_length: 19
d_call: NA
j_call: TRBJ2-6
v_call: TRBV28
cdr3_nt: TGTGCCAGCAGTCCGATTCAGGGTTTTACTCTCTCTGGGGCCAACGTCCTGACTTTC
cdr3_aa: CASSPIQGFTLSGANVLTF

clone_size: NA
cdr3_length: 17
d_call: TRBD2
j_call: TRBJ2-1
v_call: TRBV4-1
cdr3_nt: TGCGCCAGCAGCCAAGGACTAGCGGGACAGTGGGGGGAGGGGCAGTTCTTC
cdr3_aa: CASSQGLAGQWGEGQFF

clone_size: NA
cdr3_length: 12
d_call: NA
j_call: TRBJ1-2
v_call: TRBV13
cdr3_nt: TGTGCCAGCAGCTTGGGAGTCGACGGCTACACCTTC
cdr3_aa: CASSLGVDGYTF

clone_size: NA
cdr3_length: 16
d_call: NA
j_call: TRBJ1-4
v_call: TRBV19
cdr3_nt: TGTGCCAGTAGCCAATACCAACGTGGGGCAGATGAAAAACTGTTTTTT
cdr3_aa: CASSQYQRGADEKLFF

clone_size: NA
cdr3_length: 18
d_call: TRBD2
j_call: TRBJ2-3
v_call: TRBV4-3
cdr3_nt: TGCGCCAGCAGCCAAGAAATAAGGACTAGCGGGAGAGTATATACGCAGTATTTT
cdr3_aa: CASSQEIRTSGRVYTQYF

clone_size: once
cdr3_length: 16
d_call: TRBD2
j_call: TRBJ2-4
v_call: TRBV5-4
cdr3_nt: TGTGCCAGCAGCTTATTTAAGGGCGGGGGCAAAAACATTCAGTACTTC
cdr3_aa: CASSLFKGGGKNIQYF

clone_size: NA
cdr3_length: 14
d_call: NA
j_call: TRBJ2-7
v_call: TRBV18
cdr3_nt: TGTGCCAGCTCACCAAATCAGGGGTCCTACGAGCAGTACTTC
cdr3_aa: CASSPNQGSYEQYF

clone_size: few
cdr3_length: 15
d_call: NA
j_call: TRBJ1-3
v_call: TRBV19
cdr3_nt: TGTGCCAGTAGGGAGGGGCGTCTCTCTGGAAACACCATATATTTT
cdr3_aa: CASREGRLSGNTIYF

clone_size: NA
cdr3_length: 15
d_call: NA
j_call: TRBJ2-2
v_call: TRBV6-5
cdr3_nt: TGTGCCAGCAGTCGAGGAGGGTTTGACACCGGGGAGCTGTTTTTT
cdr3_aa: CASSRGGFDTGELFF

clone_size: NA
cdr3_length: 15
d_call: NA
j_call: TRBJ2-7
v_call: TRBV10-3
cdr3_nt: TGTGCCATCAGTGACCGAGGACAGAGCTCCTACGAGCAGTACTTC
cdr3_aa: CAISDRGQSSYEQYF

clone_size: few
cdr3_length: 18
d_call: TRBD2
j_call: TRBJ2-1
v_call: TRBV4-3
cdr3_nt: TGCGCCAGCAGCCAAGATAGGGGCCTAGCGGGAGGGGAGAATGAGCAGTTCTTC
cdr3_aa: CASSQDRGLAGGENEQFF

clone_size: NA
cdr3_length: 11
d_call: NA
j_call: TRBJ2-5
v_call: TRBV30
cdr3_nt: TGTGCCGGGACCCCAGATGAGACCCAGTACTTC
cdr3_aa: CAGTPDETQYF

clone_size: NA
cdr3_length: 15
d_call: NA
j_call: TRBJ2-2
v_call: TRBV19
cdr3_nt: TGTGCCAGTAGTATAGGAGCGGAGAACACCGGGGAGCTGTTTTTT
cdr3_aa: CASSIGAENTGELFF

clone_size: few
cdr3_length: 14
d_call: TRBD1
j_call: TRBJ1-3
v_call: TRBV2
cdr3_nt: TGTGCCAGCAGTCCAGGGGGCTCTGGAAACACCATATATTTT
cdr3_aa: CASSPGGSGNTIYF

clone_size: NA
cdr3_length: 17
d_call: NA
j_call: TRBJ2-1
v_call: TRBV7-9
cdr3_nt: TGTGCCAGCAGCTTAGCTCGGTCGGGGGGCCTAGACAATGAGCAGTTCTTC
cdr3_aa: CASSLARSGGLDNEQFF

clone_size: few
cdr3_length: 14
d_call: NA
j_call: TRBJ2-3
v_call: TRBV5-1
cdr3_nt: TGCGCCAGCACCTTGGAGGGGGGCACAGATACGCAGTATTTT
cdr3_aa: CASTLEGGTDTQYF

clone_size: NA
cdr3_length: 18
d_call: TRBD2
j_call: TRBJ2-1
v_call: TRBV9
cdr3_nt: TGTGCCAGCAGCGTAGTAGGGAACGCGGGAGGCTCCTACAATGAGCAGTTCTTC
cdr3_aa: CASSVVGNAGGSYNEQFF

clone_size: NA
cdr3_length: 14
d_call: NA
j_call: TRBJ1-1
v_call: TRBV28
cdr3_nt: TGTGCCAGCAGCTCACCCGACTTCCGGGGGAAAGCTTTCTTT
cdr3_aa: CASSSPDFRGKAFF

clone_size: NA
cdr3_length: 14
d_call: NA
j_call: TRBJ2-1
v_call: TRBV5-1
cdr3_nt: TGCGCCAGCAGCTTGGACCCCTCGGGCAATGAGCAGTTCTTC
cdr3_aa: CASSLDPSGNEQFF

clone_size: NA
cdr3_length: 13
d_call: NA
j_call: TRBJ2-4
v_call: TRBV10-3
cdr3_nt: TGTGCCACCTTAGAGGTAGCCAAAAACATTCAGTACTTC
cdr3_aa: CATLEVAKNIQYF

clone_size: NA
cdr3_length: 15
d_call: TRBD1
j_call: TRBJ2-7
v_call: TRBV5-1
cdr3_nt: TGCGCCAGCAGCTTGGTGGGGACAGCGGCCTACGAGCAGTACTTC
cdr3_aa: CASSLVGTAAYEQYF

clone_size: once
cdr3_length: 13
d_call: NA
j_call: TRBJ1-2
v_call: TRBV10-3
cdr3_nt: TGTGCCACCGGTGGATTGGACTTTCGTGGCTACACCTTC
cdr3_aa: CATGGLDFRGYTF

clone_size: once
cdr3_length: 13
d_call: NA
j_call: TRBJ2-7
v_call: TRBV30
cdr3_nt: TGTGCCTGGAGCCGGCAGGGGAGCTACGAGCAGTACTTC
cdr3_aa: CAWSRQGSYEQYF

clone_size: once
cdr3_length: 15
d_call: TRBD1
j_call: TRBJ1-5
v_call: TRBV7-9
cdr3_nt: TGTGCCAGCAGCTTAGACGACAGGGCGGCTCAGCCCCAGCATTTT
cdr3_aa: CASSLDDRAAQPQHF

clone_size: NA
cdr3_length: 16
d_call: NA
j_call: TRBJ2-2
v_call: TRBV25-1
cdr3_nt: TGTGCCAGCAGTGACGATCGGACAGCGAACACCGGGGAGCTGTTTTTT
cdr3_aa: CASSDDRTANTGELFF

clone_size: NA
cdr3_length: 14
d_call: NA
j_call: TRBJ2-7
v_call: TRBV5-4
cdr3_nt: TGTGCCAGCAGCTTGCAGGGTAGCTCCTACGAGCAGTACTTC
cdr3_aa: CASSLQGSSYEQYF

clone_size: NA
cdr3_length: 15
d_call: NA
j_call: TRBJ1-1
v_call: TRBV29-1
cdr3_nt: TGCAGCGTGGCCCCTCGGGGGGGGCAGAACACTGAAGCTTTCTTT
cdr3_aa: CSVAPRGGQNTEAFF

clone_size: NA
cdr3_length: 17
d_call: TRBD2
j_call: TRBJ2-2
v_call: TRBV2
cdr3_nt: TGTGCCAGCGGTGGCGATAGCGGGAACCGAAGGACCGGGGAGCTGTTTTTT
cdr3_aa: CASGGDSGNRRTGELFF

clone_size: NA
cdr3_length: 15
d_call: NA
j_call: TRBJ1-1
v_call: TRBV28
cdr3_nt: TGTGCCAGCAGCCCGAACACCGGGGGTGGCACTGAAGCTTTCTTT
cdr3_aa: CASSPNTGGGTEAFF

clone_size: NA
cdr3_length: 15
d_call: NA
j_call: TRBJ1-1
v_call: TRBV5-4
cdr3_nt: TGTGCCAGCAGCCAGGGTCAGGACATGAACACTGAAGCTTTCTTT
cdr3_aa: CASSQGQDMNTEAFF

clone_size: NA
cdr3_length: 15
d_call: NA
j_call: TRBJ2-2
v_call: TRBV2
cdr3_nt: TGTGCCAGCAGTGAAGCCATAGGGGGTACCGGGGAGCTGTTTTTT
cdr3_aa: CASSEAIGGTGELFF

clone_size: NA
cdr3_length: 17
d_call: TRBD1
j_call: TRBJ1-1
v_call: TRBV14
cdr3_nt: TGTGCCAGCAGCCAAGCTTTCCGGGACAGCCTTTTGGGTGAAGCTTTCTTT
cdr3_aa: CASSQAFRDSLLGEAFF

clone_size: NA
cdr3_length: 14
d_call: NA
j_call: TRBJ1-5
v_call: TRBV28
cdr3_nt: TGTGCCAGCAGTTTCTACAGCAGCAATCAGCCCCAGCATTTT
cdr3_aa: CASSFYSSNQPQHF

clone_size: few
cdr3_length: 16
d_call: NA
j_call: TRBJ2-3
v_call: TRBV2
cdr3_nt: TGTGCCAGCAGTGAAGTGTCCGGGGGGCTCACAGATACGCAGTATTTT
cdr3_aa: CASSEVSGGLTDTQYF

clone_size: NA
cdr3_length: 17
d_call: NA
j_call: TRBJ2-6
v_call: TRBV4-1
cdr3_nt: TGCGCCAGCAGCCAAGCGGAGGGGGCGCCAGGGGCCAACGTCCTGACTTTC
cdr3_aa: CASSQAEGAPGANVLTF

clone_size: NA
cdr3_length: 15
d_call: TRBD1
j_call: TRBJ2-2
v_call: TRBV6-4
cdr3_nt: TGTGCCAGCAGCCCCGGGACAGGGAACACCGGGGAGCTGTTTTTT
cdr3_aa: CASSPGTGNTGELFF

clone_size: NA
cdr3_length: 16
d_call: TRBD2
j_call: TRBJ2-5
v_call: TRBV5-6
cdr3_nt: TGTGCCAGCAGCTTGACCAGCGGGGGATACCAAGAGACCCAGTACTTC
cdr3_aa: CASSLTSGGYQETQYF

clone_size: NA
cdr3_length: 14
d_call: TRBD1
j_call: TRBJ1-2
v_call: TRBV6-4
cdr3_nt: TGTGCCAGCAGTTCCTCGGGACAGGGCTACGGCTACACCTTC
cdr3_aa: CASSSSGQGYGYTF

clone_size: NA
cdr3_length: 16
d_call: TRBD1
j_call: TRBJ1-2
v_call: TRBV28
cdr3_nt: TGTGCCAGTTACAGTATGGGTGGTTGGGACAGATTCGGCTACACCTTC
cdr3_aa: CASYSMGGWDRFGYTF

clone_size: NA
cdr3_length: 16
d_call: TRBD2
j_call: TRBJ2-3
v_call: TRBV5-1
cdr3_nt: TGCGCCAGCAGGATGGGACTAGCGGGAGCCTCAGATACGCAGTATTTT
cdr3_aa: CASRMGLAGASDTQYF